These 23 T cell receptor beta chains came from one sample sequenced in a study of vaccination and CD4 T cells after COVID-19. Their target antigens are unknown. Indicated treatment: approximately 9-day PBMC culture with coronavirus spike peptide pools or control peptides (ViraFEST assay). CD4+ T cells that had been cultured provided DNA sequenced with the Oncomine TCR Beta short-read assay. TCRdb used MiXCR to reprocess the PCR reads, holding one entry per CDR3 protein. The repertoire holds around 15,000 distinct CDR3 sequences, with 56% as singletons. The sequencing sample was made of CD4+ T cells from blood, cultured in vitro. These receptor sequences come from a human donor who had recovered from COVID-19.

The chain uses TRBV20-1 and TRBJ2-3; 12 nucleotides line up with TRBD2. Trimming cost V 0 bases and J 1 base; bases outside gene matches: 5. This CDR3 is 17 amino acids long. CDR1 and CDR2 (germline): DFQATT, SNEGSKA (reference sequence). DNA of the CDR3: TGCAGTGCTAGAGATCCAACTAGCGGGGGGCGCACAGATACGCAGTATTTT. Encoded protein: CSARDPTSGGRTDTQYF.

The chain carries TRBV12-3 or TRBV12-4 and TRBJ1-5, with unresolved D. V lost 3 bases to trimming and J lost 6 bases, with 12 bases between them. The CDR3 has 14 amino acids. CDR3 DNA sequence: TGTGCCAGCAGTTTTCCCACCCCCAGTCAGCCCCAGCATTTT. As protein: CASSFPTPSQPQHF.

The CDR3 here is CASSLLPGGEETQYF. The CDR3 bases are TGCGCCAGCAGCCTCCTACCAGGGGGGGAAGAGACCCAGTACTTC. The chain combines TRBV5-1 with TRBJ2-5; D is tentatively TRBD1 or TRBD2 (7 bases each). The CDR3 is 15 residues long. V lost 4 bases to trimming and J lost 3 bases, with 16 bases between them. Germline V lookup: CDR1 SGHRS, CDR2 YFSETQ.

This clonotype has just a few counts. The chain joins TRBV2 to TRBJ1-2; D might be TRBD1 (6 bases). Trimming shortened V by 4 bases and J by 4 bases, and 7 bases separated the two germline ends. This CDR3 spans 12 amino acids. Looked up from germline, CDR1 is SNHLY and CDR2 is FYNNEI. CDR3 protein: CASSARGYGYTF. DNA for the CDR3: TGTGCCAGCAGTGCCAGGGGCTATGGCTACACCTTC.

The gene calls are TRBV20-1 and TRBJ2-5, with TRBD2 matching 11 bases. Germline V lookup: CDR1 DFQATT, CDR2 SNEGSKA (reference sequence). V gave up 1 base and J gave up 4 bases; unmatched junction bases: 5. This CDR3 is built from 15 residues. The CDR3 nucleotides read TGCAGTGCTAGAGTAGCGGGAGGGAGGAGAGAGACCCAGTACTTC. Encoded protein: CSARVAGGRRETQYF.

The genes are TRBV20-1 and TRBJ1-3; unclear D gene. The V and J ends lost 5 bases and 0 bases respectively, with 11 bases between them. The CDR3 covers 14 residues. Looked up from germline, CDR1 is DFQATT and CDR2 is SNEGSKA (reference sequence). The CDR3 spells CSAAMGSSGNTIYF. As DNA, the CDR3 is TGCAGTGCTGCGATGGGCAGCTCTGGAAACACCATATATTTT.

The chain employs TRBV20-1 and TRBJ2-7, with 12 bases aligning to TRBD2. V lost 7 bases, J lost 0 bases, and 7 bases stayed unmatched. The CDR3 runs 15 residues. The germline V gene has CDR1 DFQATT and CDR2 SNEGSKA (reference sequence). CDR3 sequence reads: CSVGLAGSLSYEQYF. The CDR3 bases are TGCAGTGTCGGACTAGCGGGATCTCTCTCCTACGAGCAGTACTTC.

This clonotype came up a few times. The genes are TRBV15 and TRBJ1-1, with TRBD1 matching over 7 bases. Germline assignment: CDR1 LNHNV and CDR2 YYDKDF (reference sequence). This CDR3 has 19 residues. V was pared by 2 bases and J by 1 base, with 16 bases of the junction left unmatched. The CDR3 DNA sequence: TGTGCCACCAGCAGAACCCTGGGAGTCGACAGGGCGAGGAACACTGAAGCTTTCTTT. Translated, it gives CATSRTLGVDRARNTEAFF.

The chain employs TRBV2 and TRBJ1-5; D is possibly TRBD1 (6 bases). This CDR3 spans 14 amino acids. The germline CDR1 and CDR2 sequences are SNHLY and FYNNEI. Trimming took 6 bases from V and 1 from J, leaving 10 bases between them. This CDR3 is CASRQGLSNQPQHF. The CDR3 DNA sequence: TGTGCCAGCAGGCAGGGGTTAAGCAATCAGCCCCAGCATTTT.

This clonotype was seen once. The chain employs TRBV15 and TRBJ1-2; 10 nucleotides align to TRBD1. This CDR3 spans 15 amino acids. CDR1 is LNHNV and CDR2 is YYDKDF in the germline V gene (reference sequence). Trimming at V came to 3 bases and at J to 7 bases, leaving 8 bases not matched to a gene. The CDR3 DNA reads as TGTGCCACCAGCAGCAGGCTTGGGACAGGGGCTGGCTACACCTTC. Its protein product is CATSSRLGTGAGYTF.

This chain uses TRBV6-1 with TRBJ1-5, with TRBD1 as a possible D gene (6 bases). V was pared by 6 bases and J by 0 bases, with 18 bases between. Germline values: CDR1 MNHNS, CDR2 SASEGT. The CDR3 runs to 17 residues. The CDR3 DNA follows: TGTGCCAGCAGACCACCCGAATACAGGGTTAGCAATCAGCCCCAGCATTTT. Its translation is CASRPPEYRVSNQPQHF.

This clonotype appeared once. The chain is built from TRBV20-1 and TRBJ1-5; D is unclear. Trimming shortened V by 4 bases and J by 9 bases, and 16 bases separated the two germline ends. CDR1 DFQATT and CDR2 SNEGSKA come from the germline V gene (reference sequence). The CDR3 is 13 residues long. CDR3 nucleotides: TGCAGTGCTATTGTAGCTCCCCCAGGGCCCCAGCATTTT. The encoded protein is CSAIVAPPGPQHF.

This clonotype has only a few counts. The gene calls are TRBV11-3 and TRBJ2-7; perhaps TRBD1 as D (6 bases). In germline, CDR1 is SGHNT, CDR2 YENEEA. V was pared by 5 bases and J by 0 bases, with 11 bases between. This CDR3 has 14 amino acids. CDR3 in amino acids: CASSRGHSSYEQYF. The CDR3 nucleotides read TGTGCCAGCAGCCGGGGACACAGCTCCTACGAGCAGTACTTC.

This clonotype came up once. J is TRBJ2-7 and V is TRBV6-2 or TRBV6-3; D is possibly TRBD1 (5 bases). Trimming removed 10 bases from V and 5 bases from J, with 24 bases in between. CDR1 MNHEY and CDR2 SVGEGT come from the germline V gene. The CDR3 runs to 15 residues. Here the CDR3 reads CAIQSDAFRDDEQYF. CDR3 DNA: TGTGCCATCCAATCGGATGCGTTCAGGGATGACGAGCAGTACTTC.

The genes are TRBV20-1 and TRBJ2-3; 8 nucleotides align to TRBD1. The CDR3 loop spans 13 amino acids. J lost 5 bases, V lost 3 bases, and 4 bases had no gene match. Per germline, CDR1 DFQATT and CDR2 SNEGSKA (reference sequence). CDR3 DNA: TGCAGTGCTAGGACAGGGGCACAAGATACGCAGTATTTT. Its protein product is CSARTGAQDTQYF.

The V gene is TRBV11-2, the J gene TRBJ2-7, with D possibly TRBD2 on 6 matching bases. The CDR3 consists of 13 residues. Between the trimmed V and J ends, which lost 3 bases and 3 bases, there was a span of 9 bases. The V gene's germline CDR1 is SGHAT and CDR2 FQNNGV. This chain's CDR3 is CASSLGLGYEQYF. The DNA for the CDR3 is TGTGCCAGCAGCTTGGGACTTGGCTACGAGCAGTACTTC.

This chain links TRBV19 with TRBJ2-5; either TRBD1 or TRBD2 may supply D (5 bases each). The CDR3 sequence is 13 residues long. Germline values: CDR1 LNHDA, CDR2 SQIVND (reference sequence). Trimming took 4 bases from V and 5 from J, leaving 11 bases between them. DNA of the CDR3: TGTGCCAGTAGTACGGTTCGGGGCGAGACCCAGTACTTC. Protein: CASSTVRGETQYF. The variable domain in full, with the rest retrieved from reference TRBV19 and TRBJ2-5, is DGGITQSPKYLFRKEGQNVTLSCEQNLNHDAMYWYRQDPGQGLRLIYYSQIVNDFQKGDIAEGYSVSREKKESFPLTVTSAQKNPTAFYLCASSTVRGETQYFGPGTRLLVL.

V usage is TRBV6-5 and J usage is TRBJ2-3; no clear D gene. This CDR3 is built from 15 residues. The V end lost 0 bases, the J end lost 7 bases, and 14 bases lay between the germline ends. Germline CDR1 is MNHEY and CDR2 is SVGAGI. This CDR3 reads CASSYSRKLGYTQYF. In nucleotides, the CDR3 is TGTGCCAGCAGTTACTCGCGCAAGTTGGGATATACGCAGTATTTT.

The CDR3 region is CATSEAGGGPYEQYF. The CDR3 bases are TGTGCCACCAGCGAGGCAGGCGGCGGACCCTACGAGCAGTACTTC. V is TRBV15 and J is TRBJ2-7, with no clear D. CDR3 length equals 15 residues. Germline assignment: CDR1 LNHNV and CDR2 YYDKDF (reference sequence). V was cut by 5 bases and J by 2 bases, with 16 bases left in between. The complete variable domain, with remaining parts taken from reference TRBV15 and TRBJ2-7, reads DAMVIQNPRYQVTQFGKPVTLSCSQTLNHNVMYWYQQKSSQAPKLLFHYYDKDFNNEADTPDNFQSRRPNTSFCFLDIRSPGLGDTAMYLCATSEAGGGPYEQYFGPGTRLTVT.

The chain is built from TRBV2 and TRBJ2-3; 11 bases fit TRBD2. The CDR3 runs 15 residues. Germline lookup yields CDR1 SNHLY and CDR2 FYNNEI. With 6 bases clipped from V and 6 bases from J, the junction kept 8 bases outside the gene matches. CDR3 in DNA: TGTGCCAGCAGAATAGCGGGAGGGCCGGAGGATACGCAGTATTTT. Translation: CASRIAGGPEDTQYF.

V gene TRBV2 combines with J gene TRBJ1-5, with unresolved D. V dropped 4 bases and J dropped 1 base, with 20 bases sitting between them. The CDR3 has 18 amino acids. The germline CDR1 and CDR2 sequences are SNHLY and FYNNEI. The CDR3 loop reads CASSVSVSAFGSNQPQHF. The DNA for the CDR3 is TGTGCCAGCAGTGTTTCGGTTTCGGCGTTCGGCAGCAATCAGCCCCAGCATTTT.

V usage is TRBV6-2 or TRBV6-3 and J usage is TRBJ2-7; no reliable D call. Germline values: CDR1 MNHEY, CDR2 SVGEGT. Trimming took off 6 bases at V and 3 bases at J, with 9 bases between the two ends. The CDR3 consists of 12 residues. CDR3 protein: CASSRTVYEQYF. The CDR3 nucleotides read TGTGCCAGCAGCAGGACGGTCTACGAGCAGTACTTC.

The V call is TRBV20-1, the J call TRBJ2-1, with 12 bases fitting TRBD1. This CDR3 is built from 18 residues. CDR1 is DFQATT, CDR2 SNEGSKA, per germline (reference sequence). Germline trimming cut 0 bases from V and 6 bases from J; bases unmatched to any gene: 12. The CDR3 spells CSARDHYAGQGAANEQFF. CDR3 nucleotide sequence: TGCAGTGCTAGAGATCATTATGCGGGACAGGGGGCCGCCAATGAGCAGTTCTTC.